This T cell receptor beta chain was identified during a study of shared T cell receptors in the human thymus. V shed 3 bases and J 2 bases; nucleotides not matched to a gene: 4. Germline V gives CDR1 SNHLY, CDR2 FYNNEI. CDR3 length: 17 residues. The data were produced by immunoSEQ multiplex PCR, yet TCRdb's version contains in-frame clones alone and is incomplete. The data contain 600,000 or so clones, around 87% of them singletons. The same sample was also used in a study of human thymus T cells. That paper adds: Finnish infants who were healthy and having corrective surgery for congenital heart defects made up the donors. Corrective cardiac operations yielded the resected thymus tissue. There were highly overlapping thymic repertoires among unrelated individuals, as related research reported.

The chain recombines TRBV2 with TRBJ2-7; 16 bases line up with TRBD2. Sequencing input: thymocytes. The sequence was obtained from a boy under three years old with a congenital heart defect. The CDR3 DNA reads TGTGCCAGCAGTGACTCCGGGACTAGCGGGGGGGCCTACGAGCAGTACTTC. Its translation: CASSDSGTSGGAYEQYF.